This T cell receptor (beta chain) emerged from a study of T cell repertoires in cytomegalovirus infection. Across the whole study: Both CMV infection and a matching HLA type were indicated by public TCR beta signatures.

TCRdb recomputed calls from the reads with MiXCR, one row per CDR3 protein. Of about 400,000 distinct CDR3 sequences in the sample, 15% to 20% were seen once. As regards this clonotype: Its specificity is unknown.

Germline CDR1 reads SEHNR; CDR2 reads FQNEAQ (reference sequence). The ends were cut back, 8 bases at V and 0 bases at J, with 15 bases in the middle. This CDR3 contains 15 residues. General observations from the study: CMV-specific TCR beta clonotypes restricted by HLA-C were the ones dominating the ex vivo response.

This TCR was sampled from a human donor in good health (CMV status not recorded). Some clones in this sample may be carry-over from other donors' samples. Sequenced sample: PBMCs. V and J are TRBV7-9 and TRBJ2-3; tentatively, D is TRBD1 (6 bases). As DNA, the CDR3 is TGTGCCAGCTCCGATTGGGGACAAAGCACAGATACGCAGTATTTT. This gives the protein CASSDWGQSTDTQYF.